One and the same sample provided the 26 T cell receptor beta chains below, sequenced in a study of cytomegalovirus exposure and HLA in healthy donors (dated by TCRdb to 2017 to 2019). Preparation of the library involved the immunoSEQ multiplex PCR assay. For the multiplex PCR, a mixture combining 60 forward primers for TCR Vbeta segments and 13 reverse primers for TCR Jbeta segments was used. Entries here come from immuneACCESS through TCRdb and include only in-frame sequences with V and J called. Some clones fail to appear in such tables; in the studies checked, an unresolved V gene covers under half of the shortfall, and the cause of the remainder is unknown. A total of tens of thousands of clones appear in this sample, 60% to 75% of them only once. Of the sample, roughly 22% falls within the top ten clones. Source material: PBMCs. The receptors come from a man aged 40-49 years in good health and CMV-seropositive.

The V and J genes are TRBV7-9 and TRBJ1-1, with D possibly being TRBD1 (5 bases). CDR1 and CDR2 from the germline V gene are SEHNR and FQNEAQ (reference sequence). V was trimmed by 5 bases and J by 4 bases, leaving 14 bases between them. This CDR3 comprises 14 residues. The CDR3 protein is CASSTQGSFTEAFF. The CDR3, as DNA: TGTGCCAGCAGCACCCAGGGTAGTTTCACTGAAGCTTTCTTT.

In regard to this clone: Other DNA sequences from this sample encode an identical CDR3 as well. This chain links TRBV6-4 with TRBJ2-2, with D unresolved. This CDR3 region has 13 residues. Looked up from germline, CDR1 is MRHNA and CDR2 is SNTAGT. V was cut by 3 bases and J by 5 bases, with 7 bases left in between. The CDR3 reads CASSETGTGELFF. In DNA form, the CDR3 reads TGTGCCAGCAGTGAGACCGGGACCGGGGAGCTGTTTTTT.

The V and J genes are TRBV29-1 and TRBJ1-1; no definite D call. CDR3 size: 12 residues. The germline CDR1 and CDR2 sequences are SQVTM and ANQGSEA. Trimming shortened V by 4 bases and J by 8 bases, and 14 bases separated the two germline ends. This CDR3 is CSVAEFAEEAFF. CDR3 coding DNA: TGCAGCGTTGCTGAGTTTGCGGAAGAAGCTTTCTTT.

This clone was seen more than once but under ten times. This chain connects TRBV6-1 to TRBJ1-1; TRBD1 aligns across 8 bases. Germline assignment: CDR1 MNHNS and CDR2 SASEGT. The CDR3 is 14 residues long. V was clipped by 4 bases and J by 4 bases; unmatched bases: 5. CDR3 amino acids: CASSAGQGITEAFF. The CDR3 DNA reads as TGTGCCAGCAGTGCCGGACAGGGAATCACTGAAGCTTTCTTT.

The V call is TRBV18, the J call TRBJ2-6; unclear D gene. Germline V gene data show CDR1 as KGHSH and CDR2 as LQKENI. This CDR3 region has 16 residues. With 4 bases removed from V and 0 bases from J, the gap between germline ends came to 10 bases. As DNA, the CDR3 is TGTGCCAGCTCACTTACAGTGAGCTCTGGGGCCAACGTCCTGACTTTC. Translated: CASSLTVSSGANVLTF.

V and J are TRBV14 and TRBJ2-5; D is perhaps TRBD1 (6 bases). The CDR3 has 18 amino acids. Germline values: CDR1 SGHDN, CDR2 FVKESK. Between the trimmed V and J ends, which lost 0 bases and 2 bases, there was a span of 19 bases. As DNA, the CDR3 is TGTGCCAGCAGCCAAGAGGGCAGGTGGGGGCAGGCACAAGAGACCCAGTACTTC. This sequence encodes CASSQEGRWGQAQETQYF. The full variable domain, with the rest looked up from reference TRBV14 and TRBJ2-5, is EAGVTQFPSHSVIEKGQTVTLRCDPISGHDNLYWYRRVMGKEIKFLLHFVKESKQDESGMPNNRFLAERTGGTYSTLKVQPAELEDSGVYFCASSQEGRWGQAQETQYFGPGTRLLVL.

This chain links TRBV5-6 with TRBJ1-1, with 9 bases matching TRBD1. Germline V gene data show CDR1 as SGHDT and CDR2 as YYEEEE. V lost 2 bases, J lost 11 bases, and 4 bases stayed unmatched. The CDR3 loop spans 12 amino acids. CDR3 bases: TGTGCCAGCAGCTTTGGACAGGGGAGGGCTTTCTTT. This encodes CASSFGQGRAFF.

The genes are TRBV19 and TRBJ1-1; 11 bases match TRBD1. V shed 0 bases, J shed 5 bases, and the junction held 2 bases outside the gene matches. Germline V gene lookup returns CDR1 LNHDA and CDR2 SQIVND (reference sequence). The CDR3 sequence is 15 residues long. The CDR3 spells CASSIDGTGGTEAFF. DNA for the CDR3: TGTGCCAGTAGTATAGACGGGACAGGGGGTACTGAAGCTTTCTTT.

This chain uses TRBV11-3 with TRBJ1-2; D call uncertain. Germline loops: CDR1 SGHNT, CDR2 YENEEA. CDR3 length: 15 amino acids. V lost 5 bases and J lost 1, with 14 bases in between. CDR3 protein: CASSPAVGLNYGYTF. The CDR3 DNA is TGTGCCAGCAGCCCGGCTGTGGGCCTTAACTATGGCTACACCTTC.

This rearrangement joins TRBV10-3 to TRBJ2-7, with 9 bases aligning to TRBD1. J was trimmed by 7 bases and V by 3 bases; bases with no gene match: 10. This CDR3 comprises 15 residues. CDR1 and CDR2 (germline): ENHRY, SYGVKD. CDR3 loop: CAISEEGQGTSEQYF. CDR3 coding DNA: TGTGCCATCAGTGAAGAAGGACAGGGGACAAGTGAGCAGTACTTC.

This clone has more than one count but fewer than ten. The rearrangement links TRBV10-3 to TRBJ2-3; 7 bases map to TRBD2. This CDR3 comprises 15 residues. V lost 0 bases, J lost 3 bases, and 3 bases stayed unmatched. Per the germline V gene, CDR1 is ENHRY and CDR2 is SYGVKD. The chain's CDR3 is CAISESVGGTDTQYF. The CDR3 DNA follows: TGTGCCATCAGTGAGTCGGTGGGGGGGACAGATACGCAGTATTTT.

The rearrangement links TRBV6-5 to TRBJ2-7, with D uncertain. The CDR3 length is 15 residues. The germline V gene has CDR1 MNHEY and CDR2 SVGAGI. The V end was cut by 2 bases, the J end by 3 bases, with 14 bases between. In DNA form, the CDR3 reads TGTGCCAGCAGTTACGAGGTTTCCCCCTACTACGAGCAGTACTTC. It specifies CASSYEVSPYYEQYF.

This chain uses TRBV7-9 with TRBJ2-7, with D perhaps matching TRBD1 (5 bases). The germline CDR1 and CDR2 sequences are SEHNR and FQNEAQ (reference sequence). This CDR3 is 13 amino acids long. V was shortened by 3 bases and J by 6 bases, with 12 bases between the two germline ends. The CDR3 DNA reads as TGTGCCAGCAGCTTGGGGCAGGGTGGCGAGCAGTACTTC. This sequence encodes CASSLGQGGEQYF.

Only a few counts were recorded for this clone. The CDR3 reads CASSAVLAGGPGELFF. The CDR3 DNA reads TGTGCCAGCAGCGCCGTACTAGCGGGGGGGCCCGGGGAGCTGTTTTTT. The chain is built from TRBV9 and TRBJ2-2; 13 nucleotides align to TRBD2. CDR3 length: 16 residues. Germline CDR1 and CDR2: SGDLS and YYNGEE. The trim removed 3 bases at V and 6 bases at J, leaving 5 bases unmatched.

This clone has just a few counts. V usage is TRBV4-1 and J usage is TRBJ1-6, with a weak D call TRBD1 (6 bases). Looked up from germline, CDR1 is MGHRA and CDR2 is YSYEKL. The V and J ends lost 6 bases and 7 bases respectively, with 13 bases between them. This CDR3 has 14 amino acids. This CDR3 is CASSSTGLNSPLHF. The CDR3 region has the DNA TGCGCCAGCAGTTCGACAGGACTCAATTCACCCCTCCACTTT.

The chain is built from TRBV2 and TRBJ2-5, with unresolved D. This CDR3 is 14 amino acids long. V was clipped by 3 bases and J by 5 bases, with 13 bases between them. From germline, CDR1 is SNHLY and CDR2 FYNNEI. The CDR3 nucleotides read TGTGCCAGCAGTGATTCTCCAGGCTCTGAGACCCAGTACTTC. It specifies CASSDSPGSETQYF.

The gene calls are TRBV6-1 and TRBJ2-2, with a possible D match to TRBD1 (5 bases). Germline CDR1 is MNHNS and CDR2 is SASEGT. This CDR3 contains 14 residues. With 5 bases removed from V and 3 bases from J, the gap between germline ends came to 10 bases. The CDR3: CASSPDRYTGELFF. The CDR3 bases are TGTGCCAGCAGTCCAGACAGATACACCGGGGAGCTGTTTTTT.

This clone was found a few times. The V gene is TRBV6-1, the J gene TRBJ2-5, with 7 nucleotides matching TRBD1. Germline CDR1 reads MNHNS; CDR2 reads SASEGT. This CDR3 contains 14 residues. V trimming: 5 bases; J trimming: 5 bases; junction bases outside the gene matches: 8. The CDR3 DNA reads TGTGCCAGCAGTTGGACAGGATCCGGGGAGACCCAGTACTTC. It specifies CASSWTGSGETQYF.

This chain links TRBV4-1 with TRBJ2-5; tentative D call: TRBD2 (5 bases). V was cut by 1 base and J by 1 base, with 10 bases left in between. Germline V lookup: CDR1 MGHRA, CDR2 YSYEKL. The CDR3 is 15 amino acids. The CDR3 region is CASSQVDGVQETQYF. The CDR3, as DNA: TGCGCCAGCAGCCAAGTCGACGGGGTCCAAGAGACCCAGTACTTC.

This chain joins TRBV6-1 and TRBJ2-6; D possibly corresponds to TRBD2 (5 bases). V lost 4 bases to trimming and J lost 4 bases, with 11 bases between them. CDR3 length: 15 amino acids. Germline CDR1 and CDR2: MNHNS and SASEGT. CDR3 sequence: CASSVRGYGANVLTF. The CDR3 coding sequence is TGTGCCAGCAGTGTCCGCGGGTACGGGGCCAACGTCCTGACTTTC.

For this clone: The junction and the germline gene differ at one end; a read error may be behind it. This rearrangement joins TRBV11-2 to TRBJ1-2; 7 positions agree with TRBD1. This CDR3 is built from 16 residues. CDR1 and CDR2 from the germline V gene are SGHAT and FQNNGV. CDR3 region: CASSVEDKDRYYGYTF. The CDR3 bases are TGTGCCAGCAGCGTAGAAGATAAGGACAGGTACTATGGCTACACCTTC.

V and J are TRBV12-5 and TRBJ1-5, with TRBD1 identical over 7 bases. V lost 4 bases and J lost 6; bases outside the gene matches: 9. Germline CDR1 and CDR2: LGHNT and FRNRAP. The CDR3 length is 15 residues. CDR3 nucleotide sequence: TGTGCTAGTGGTTCGACCAGACAGGGCGGTCAGCCCCAGCATTTT. This gives the protein CASGSTRQGGQPQHF.

This clone was detected once. The CDR3 bases are TGTGCCAGCAGAACGTGGGCGGGGGAGCTGTTTTTT. Protein: CASRTWAGELFF. The gene calls are TRBV27 and TRBJ2-2; D ambiguous. From germline, CDR1 is MNHEY and CDR2 SMNVEV (reference sequence). The CDR3 is 12 amino acids. Trimming stripped 6 bases from V and 8 bases from J, with 10 bases between.

The chain combines TRBV5-1 with TRBJ1-1, with 11 bases identical to TRBD1. Germline CDR1 and CDR2: SGHRS and YFSETQ. The CDR3 runs 18 residues. The V and J ends lost 3 bases and 4 bases, in that order; junction bases with no gene match: 14. CDR3 protein: CASSSRPGQGDLITEAFF. As DNA, the CDR3 is TGCGCCAGCAGCTCCCGACCGGGACAGGGGGACCTGATCACTGAAGCTTTCTTT.

V and J are TRBV4-1 and TRBJ2-6; D perhaps matches TRBD1 (6 bases). This CDR3 spans 17 amino acids. Trimming pared 6 bases from V and 0 bases from J, leaving 15 bases between. Germline values: CDR1 MGHRA, CDR2 YSYEKL. The CDR3 reads CASSAQGLASGANVLTF. The DNA for the CDR3 is TGCGCCAGCAGTGCTCAGGGGCTTGCCTCTGGGGCCAACGTCCTGACTTTC.

This clone has a single count. The chain combines TRBV15 with TRBJ2-1; 7 nucleotides align to TRBD2. The CDR3 is 15 residues long. J was trimmed by 8 bases and V by 1 base; bases with no gene match: 8. The germline V gene has CDR1 LNHNV and CDR2 YYDKDF (reference sequence). CDR3 residues: CATSRGAGRVDEQFF. In nucleotides, the CDR3 is TGTGCCACCAGCAGAGGAGCGGGGCGGGTCGATGAGCAGTTCTTC.